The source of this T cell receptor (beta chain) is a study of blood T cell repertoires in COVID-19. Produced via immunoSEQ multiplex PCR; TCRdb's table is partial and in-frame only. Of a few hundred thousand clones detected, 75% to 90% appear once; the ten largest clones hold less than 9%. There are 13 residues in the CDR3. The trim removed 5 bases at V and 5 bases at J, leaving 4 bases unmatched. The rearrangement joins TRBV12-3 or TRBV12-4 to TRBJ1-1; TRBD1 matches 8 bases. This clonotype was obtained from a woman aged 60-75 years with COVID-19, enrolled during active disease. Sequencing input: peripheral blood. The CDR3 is CASSPQGATEAFF. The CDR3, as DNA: TGTGCCAGCAGTCCCCAGGGGGCGACTGAAGCTTTCTTT.